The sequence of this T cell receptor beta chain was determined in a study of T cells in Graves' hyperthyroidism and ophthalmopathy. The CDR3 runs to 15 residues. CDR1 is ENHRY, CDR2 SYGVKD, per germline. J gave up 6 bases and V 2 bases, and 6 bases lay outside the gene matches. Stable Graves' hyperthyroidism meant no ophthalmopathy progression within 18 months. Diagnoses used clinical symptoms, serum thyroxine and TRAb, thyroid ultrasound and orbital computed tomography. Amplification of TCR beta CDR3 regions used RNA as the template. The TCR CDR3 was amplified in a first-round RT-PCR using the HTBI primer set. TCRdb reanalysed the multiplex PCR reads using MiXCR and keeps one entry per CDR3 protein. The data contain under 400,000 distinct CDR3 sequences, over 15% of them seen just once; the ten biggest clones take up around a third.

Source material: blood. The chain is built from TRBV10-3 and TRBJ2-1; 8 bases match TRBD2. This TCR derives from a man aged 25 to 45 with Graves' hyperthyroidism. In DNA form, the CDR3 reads TGTGCCATCAGTGAGCCGGGACTAGAAGGCAATGAGCAGTTCTTC. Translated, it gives CAISEPGLEGNEQFF.